This T cell receptor (beta chain) was sequenced for a study of T cells in localized non-small cell lung cancer. TCRdb keeps only in-frame clones here, not all; method: immunoSEQ multiplex PCR. The sample has roughly 20,000 clones; 88% are singletons. Germline values: CDR1 SEHNR, CDR2 FQNEAQ (reference sequence). V lost 1 base and J 2 bases, leaving 23 bases between the germline ends. The CDR3 totals 19 residues. The chain employs TRBV7-9 and TRBJ1-2, with D possibly TRBD1 on 5 matching bases. The sequence was collected from a male donor aged 60 or over with stage II lung adenocarcinoma. The sample here was peripheral blood mononuclear cells, taken before any cancer treatment. The CDR3 DNA is TGTGCCAGCAGCTTAGTATGGTCGTTAATTCGGGGGGTGAACTATGGCTACACCTTC. It specifies CASSLVWSLIRGVNYGYTF.